This record concerns one TCR beta chain sequence. No antigen is known for it. No base quality values were provided; no much bigger clone lies one nucleotide off. For sequencing of the TCRbeta CDR3 region, genomic DNA was extracted from the sorted cells. TCRbeta CDR3 regions were sequenced using the immunoSEQ Assay. TCRdb obtained this table from immuneACCESS and retained in-frame rearrangements with V and J assigned. These tables miss some clones; where compared with another copy, unresolved V genes account for less than half of the shortfall, and the remainder is unexplained. This sample comprises about 52,000 clones, 80% to 95% of them detected only once. Approximately 25% of the sample belongs to the ten largest clones. CDR1 and CDR2 are drawn from the germline V gene (reference sequence): SEHNR, FQNEAQ. Taken from cysteine to phenylalanine, the CDR3 has 11 residues. The kept DNA is CDR3 alone, 33 bases in frame from the first base. Between the V and J ends, shortened by 7 bases and 7 bases respectively, the junction contains 11 bases.

The trial excluded patients who had a history of autoimmune disease or who were on systemic immunosuppression. Peripheral blood for TCR sequencing was collected from all dose cohorts at baseline, on cycle 4 day 1, and on cycle 7 day 1. Samples were obtained from an open-label, multicenter, first-in-human phase I dose-escalation trial of ivuxolimab. The trial enrolled adults with locally advanced or metastatic head and neck squamous cell, hepatocellular, melanoma or renal cell carcinoma. CD4+ and CD8+ T cells were sorted separately from peripheral blood before TCR sequencing. This record belongs to a study of OX40 agonist ivuxolimab in advanced cancers. Broadly, across the study: Ivuxolimab was a fully human IgG2 agonistic monoclonal antibody targeting the costimulatory receptor OX40 (CD134). The paper covers the monotherapy dose-escalation part of the phase I ivuxolimab trial, which included N of about 56 patients. Partial responses occurred in three dose-escalation patients: two with cutaneous melanoma and one with hepatocellular carcinoma. The dose-escalation cohort was approximately 83% male with a mean age of roughly 62 years, ranging from about 23 to 85. The point of sequencing TCRbeta in the periphery was to test whether ivuxolimab changed TCR sequence diversity and drove clonal T-cell expansion. Intravenous ivuxolimab was administered to patients every 2 weeks at six dose levels: 0.01, 0.1, 0.3, 1.5, 3 and 10 mg/kg. Patients were allowed to have had prior anti-PD-1, anti-PD-L1 or anti-CTLA-4 therapy, and approximately 43% of the dose-escalation patients had previously received checkpoint inhibitors. Of the approximately 53 patients in dose escalation, 19 had hepatocellular carcinoma, about 15 had melanoma, 9 had renal cell carcinoma and 9 had head and neck cancer. Points the paper makes about the study in general: On average, CD8+ T cells showed more expanded clones than CD4+ T cells after ivuxolimab. In partial responders in the 0.1-3.0 mg/kg groups, normalized peripheral clonal expansion was found to be among the lowest, especially among CD8+ T cells. At doses of 0.1 to 3.0 mg/kg, clonal expansion of both CD4+ and CD8+ T cells in blood was seen between baseline and week 6. Low levels of normalized T-cell clonal expansion were also seen in some patients who did not respond. The antigen specificity of the clonally expanded peripheral T cells was not determined.

The chain links TRBV7-9 with TRBJ2-7; the D gene identity is not certain. This receptor was taken from an adult with an advanced solid tumor such as melanoma, head and neck, liver or kidney cancer. The sequences come from CD4+ or CD8+ T cells sorted from blood, collected in a trial of the OX40 agonist ivuxolimab. The CDR3 amino acid sequence is: CASNPLAEQYF. The nucleotide sequence is given as TGTGCCAGCAACCCTCTTGCTGAGCAGTACTTC.